This TCR beta chain derives from a study of human thymus T cells. Resections from corrective heart surgery supplied the thymus tissue. Healthy Finnish infants undergoing corrective surgery for congenital heart defects were used as donors. Remarks on this clone: What it binds is not known.

The CDR3 runs to 15 residues. Germline CDR1 SNHLY, CDR2 FYNNEI. V dropped 4 bases and J dropped 1 base, with 10 bases sitting between them. Sequenced by immunoSEQ multiplex PCR; TCRdb stores in-frame clones only, minus some. The data hold around 120,000 clones, with 90% to 95% observed a single time. Regarding the study as a whole: Biased V and J segment usage appeared in thymus and peripheral blood.

The sample consisted of thymus tissue. This TCR was recovered from a boy in the first two years of life with a congenital heart defect but otherwise immunologically healthy. The V call is TRBV2, the J call TRBJ2-2; D is unclear. The CDR3 here is CASSAGSRNTGELFF. CDR3 in DNA: TGTGCCAGCAGTGCGGGTAGCCGGAACACCGGGGAGCTGTTTTTT.